Given below is one TCR beta chain in context. The data derive from a study of blood T cell repertoires in COVID-19. At the level of the study: The United States, Italy and Spain supplied acute and convalescent COVID-19 samples.

Assay used: immunoSEQ multiplex PCR; TCRdb lists only in-frame clones, some missing. The sample contains some 45,000 clones, 92% of which appear only once. V was shortened by 3 bases and J by 8 bases, with 17 bases between the two germline ends. There are 14 residues in the CDR3. Germline-derived CDR1 and CDR2 are SGHRS and YFSETQ. The sample comprised peripheral blood. This rearrangement joins TRBV5-1 to TRBJ1-2, with a tentative D call TRBD1 (6 bases). The TCR comes from a human donor in a cohort sampled during active COVID-19. This chain's CDR3 is CASSSSGVLHGYTF. DNA for the CDR3: TGCGCCAGCAGCTCCTCAGGGGTCCTCCACGGCTACACCTTC.